Listed below are T cell receptor beta chains from one sample, sequenced in a study of blood T cell repertoires in COVID-19. The data were produced by immunoSEQ multiplex PCR, yet TCRdb's version contains in-frame clones alone and is incomplete. The table has under 300,000 clones, 65% to 90% seen once; the top ten hold roughly 16%. The sequenced sample was PBMCs or T cells enriched from blood (not recorded which). The receptors here all came from a man younger than 35 who had recovered from COVID-19. CDR3s include the opening cysteine and the closing phenylalanine or tryptophan. D genes are given only for firm matches. Size is omitted from some rows. Given values are once, few, many or a class for expanded clones.

TRBJ2-5	TRBD2	15	-	TRBV5-1	CASSLGGGDQETQYF	TGCGCCAGCAGCTTGGGCGGGGGGGATCAAGAGACCCAGTACTTC
TRBJ1-2	-	14	-	TRBV30	CAWSGSGRNYGYTF	TGTGCCTGGAGTGGTTCAGGGCGGAACTATGGCTACACCTTC
TRBJ1-2	TRBD1	15	-	TRBV5-1	CASSLGGQGAYGYTF	TGCGCCAGCAGCTTGGGCGGACAGGGGGCGTATGGCTACACCTTC
TRBJ2-7	-	12	few	TRBV30	CAWSPTGSEQYF	TGTGCCTGGAGTCCGACGGGGTCCGAGCAGTACTTC
TRBJ2-1	TRBD2	16	-	TRBV4-1	CASSRRSGTNNNEQFF	TGCGCCAGCAGCAGACGATCCGGGACTAACAACAATGAGCAGTTCTTC
TRBJ2-6	-	16	-	TRBV4-2	CASSQDRSAGANVLTF	TGTGCCAGCAGCCAAGATCGAAGCGCTGGGGCCAACGTCCTGACTTTC
TRBJ2-7	-	14	-	TRBV6-5	CASSYGTARGWQYF	TGTGCCAGCAGTTACGGGACAGCCCGGGGGTGGCAGTACTTC
TRBJ2-2	TRBD2	15	-	TRBV28	CASSRGGGNTGELFF	TGTGCCAGCAGCCGAGGCGGGGGAAACACCGGGGAGCTGTTTTTT
TRBJ2-3	TRBD2	15	-	TRBV5-1	CASRTSGGSTDTQYF	TGCGCCAGCAGGACTAGCGGGGGGAGCACAGATACGCAGTATTTT
TRBJ1-4	-	15	-	TRBV5-1	CASSLGPQGGEKLFF	TGCGCCAGCAGCTTGGGGCCCCAGGGTGGAGAAAAACTGTTTTTT
TRBJ1-1	-	13	-	TRBV7-9	CASSQAMNTEAFF	TGTGCCAGCAGCCAGGCCATGAACACTGAAGCTTTCTTT
TRBJ1-5	-	14	once	TRBV16	CASSPTGLNQPQHF	TGTGCCAGCAGCCCTACAGGGTTAAATCAGCCCCAGCATTTT
TRBJ2-3	TRBD2	22	-	TRBV19	CASSNRYLGLAGRKSRPDTQYF	TGTGCCAGTAGTAATAGGTATTTAGGGCTAGCGGGAAGGAAATCAAGGCCAGATACGCAGTATTTT
TRBJ2-3	-	13	-	TRBV2	CASSEQGLDTQYF	TGTGCCAGCAGTGAGCAGGGACTAGATACGCAGTATTTT
TRBJ1-4	TRBD1	17	-	TRBV18	CASSAGTGELTNEKLFF	TGTGCCAGCTCAGCCGGGACAGGGGAACTAACTAATGAAAAACTGTTTTTT
TRBJ1-2	-	15	-	TRBV2	CASSVEAGAAYGYTF	TGTGCCAGCAGTGTTGAAGCAGGGGCGGCCTATGGCTACACCTTC
TRBJ2-7	TRBD2	20	-	TRBV3-1/TRBV3-2	CASSQDWRLAGGPSHYEQYF	TGTGCCAGCAGCCAAGATTGGAGACTAGCGGGAGGACCCTCCCACTACGAGCAGTACTTC
TRBJ2-7	TRBD2	16	-	TRBV3-1/TRBV3-2	CASSQRTTSGSYEQYF	TGTGCCAGCAGCCAGCGGACGACTAGCGGATCATACGAGCAGTACTTC
TRBJ2-3	TRBD2	16	-	TRBV29-1	CSVEGLAGEKADTQYF	TGCAGCGTTGAAGGGCTAGCGGGGGAAAAGGCAGATACGCAGTATTTT
TRBJ2-3	TRBD2	16	-	TRBV11-2	CASSLYKRELPDTQYF	TGTGCCAGCAGCTTATATAAGCGGGAGTTGCCAGATACGCAGTATTTT
TRBJ2-3	-	14	-	TRBV3-1/TRBV3-2	CASSQELVTDTQYF	TGTGCCAGCAGCCAAGAGCTAGTCACAGATACGCAGTATTTT
TRBJ2-5	-	17	-	TRBV25-1	CASSDEAARADQETQYF	TGTGCCAGCAGTGACGAAGCGGCGCGAGCGGACCAAGAGACCCAGTACTTC
TRBJ1-5	-	14	-	TRBV11-2	CASSPRRGDQPQHF	TGTGCCAGCAGCCCCCGGAGGGGAGATCAGCCCCAGCATTTT
TRBJ1-1	-	15	-	TRBV30	CAWSVPVAGNTEAFF	TGTGCCTGGAGTGTACCTGTGGCAGGGAACACTGAAGCTTTCTTT
TRBJ2-7	-	14	-	TRBV7-9	CASSSGVLTYEQYF	TGTGCCAGCAGCTCAGGGGTCCTAACCTACGAGCAGTACTTC
TRBJ2-3	-	13	-	TRBV19	CASKGRGTDTQYF	TGTGCCAGTAAGGGCAGGGGCACAGATACGCAGTATTTT
TRBJ2-1	TRBD2	15	-	TRBV11-3	CASSQTSAEKNEQFF	TGTGCCAGCAGCCAGACTAGCGCGGAGAAGAATGAGCAGTTCTTC
TRBJ2-3	TRBD2	15	-	TRBV7-9	CASSLGTSNTDTQYF	TGTGCCAGCAGCTTAGGGACTAGTAACACAGATACGCAGTATTTT
TRBJ2-2	TRBD1	15	-	TRBV5-4	CASSLGGENTGELFF	TGTGCCAGCAGCTTAGGGGGCGAGAACACCGGGGAGCTGTTTTTT
TRBJ2-6	TRBD1	17	once	TRBV18	CASSLTGTGTGANVLTF	TGTGCCAGCTCACTGACCGGGACAGGGACCGGGGCCAACGTCCTGACTTTC
TRBJ2-7	-	11	few	TRBV4-2	CASSQAHEQYF	TGTGCCAGCAGCCAGGCCCACGAGCAGTACTTC
TRBJ1-6	-	14	few	TRBV25-1	CASSTGSYNSPLHF	TGTGCCAGCAGTACAGGGTCCTATAATTCACCCCTCCACTTT
TRBJ2-1	-	14	-	TRBV27	CASSLQGGYNEQFF	TGTGCCAGCAGTTTACAGGGTGGGTACAATGAGCAGTTCTTC
TRBJ2-3	-	17	-	TRBV7-9	CASSSSPTSRRTDTQYF	TGTGCCAGCAGCTCATCTCCAACCTCTAGACGGACAGATACGCAGTATTTT
TRBJ2-7	-	14	-	TRBV4-1	CASSRGDVTYEQYF	TGCGCCAGCAGCCGCGGAGACGTAACCTACGAGCAGTACTTC
TRBJ1-1	TRBD1	14	-	TRBV5-1	CASSPGQGLTEAFF	TGCGCCAGCAGCCCGGGACAGGGGCTCACTGAAGCTTTCTTT
TRBJ2-3	TRBD2	16	few	TRBV3-1/TRBV3-2	CASSRAGGSTLDTQYF	TGTGCCAGCAGCCGAGCGGGAGGGTCAACACTAGATACGCAGTATTTT
TRBJ1-1	-	15	-	TRBV19	CASSIVGRRAGEAFF	TGTGCCAGTAGTATAGTCGGCAGGAGGGCGGGGGAAGCTTTCTTT
TRBJ1-5	-	15	-	TRBV7-2	CASSPQGGSDQPQHF	TGTGCCAGCAGTCCCCAGGGAGGTTCTGATCAGCCCCAGCATTTT
TRBJ1-5	-	13	-	TRBV19	CASSIRRRQPQHF	TGTGCCAGTAGTATACGTCGTCGTCAGCCCCAGCATTTT